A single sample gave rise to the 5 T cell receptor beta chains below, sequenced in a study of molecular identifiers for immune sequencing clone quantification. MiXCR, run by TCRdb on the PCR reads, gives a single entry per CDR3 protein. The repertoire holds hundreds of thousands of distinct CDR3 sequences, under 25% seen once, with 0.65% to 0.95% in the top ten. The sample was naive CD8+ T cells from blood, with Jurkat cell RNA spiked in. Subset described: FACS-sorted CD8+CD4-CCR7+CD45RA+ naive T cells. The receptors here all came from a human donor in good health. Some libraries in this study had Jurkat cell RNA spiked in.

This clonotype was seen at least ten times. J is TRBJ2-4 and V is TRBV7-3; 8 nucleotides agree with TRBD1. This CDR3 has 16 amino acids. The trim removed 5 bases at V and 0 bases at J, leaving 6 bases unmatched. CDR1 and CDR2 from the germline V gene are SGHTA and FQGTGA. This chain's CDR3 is CASSAAGGLAKNIQYF. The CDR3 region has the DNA TGTGCCAGCAGCGCCGCAGGGGGCCTAGCCAAAAACATTCAGTACTTC.

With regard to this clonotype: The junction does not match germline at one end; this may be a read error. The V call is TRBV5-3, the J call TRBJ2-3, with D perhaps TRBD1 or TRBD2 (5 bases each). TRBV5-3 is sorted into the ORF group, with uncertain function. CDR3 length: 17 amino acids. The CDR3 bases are TGTGCCAGCAGCTTGGAGGTCTGGGGCAGCTCCACAGATACGCAGTATTTT. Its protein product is CASSLEVWGSSTDTQYF.

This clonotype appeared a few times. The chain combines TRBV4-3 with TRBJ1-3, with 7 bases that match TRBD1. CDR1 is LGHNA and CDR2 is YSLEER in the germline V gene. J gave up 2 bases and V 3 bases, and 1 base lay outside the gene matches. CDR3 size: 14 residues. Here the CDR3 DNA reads TGCGCCAGCAGCCACGACAGGGCTGGAAACACCATATATTTT. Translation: CASSHDRAGNTIYF.

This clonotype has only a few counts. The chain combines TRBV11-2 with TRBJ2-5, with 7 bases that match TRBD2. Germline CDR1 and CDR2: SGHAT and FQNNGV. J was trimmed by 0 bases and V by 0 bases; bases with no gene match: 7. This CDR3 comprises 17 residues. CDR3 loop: CASSLEERDFYQETQYF. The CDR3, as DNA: TGTGCCAGCAGCTTAGAAGAGCGGGATTTCTACCAAGAGACCCAGTACTTC.

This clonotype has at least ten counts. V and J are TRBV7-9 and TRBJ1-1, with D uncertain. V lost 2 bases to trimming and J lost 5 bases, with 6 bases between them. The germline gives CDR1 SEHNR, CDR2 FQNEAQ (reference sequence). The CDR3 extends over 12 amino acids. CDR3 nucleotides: TGTGCCAGCAGCTTATTATCGACTGAAGCTTTCTTT. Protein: CASSLLSTEAFF.